This T cell receptor (beta chain) came from a study of T cell responses to AZD1222 COVID-19 vaccine. Trimming stripped 5 bases from V and 8 bases from J, with 18 bases between. This CDR3 is 15 amino acids long. CDR1 is MGHDK, CDR2 SYGVNS, per germline. About this clone itself: The antigen remains unidentified.

Profiled with immunoSEQ multiplex PCR; TCRdb holds only in-frame clones, not every one. The sample includes roughly 120,000 clones, about nine tenths of them seen just once. Study outcomes and limitations: Seropositivity was recorded at baseline in only five to seven AZD1222 recipients. Spike-specific TCR breadth and depth were elevated following two AZD1222 doses. Possibly, clonal diversity was underestimated; donors were largely white British and included more females. No day 14 peak samples; only post-peak repertoires were characterized.

The TCR was taken from an adult in good health. V and J are TRBV25-1 and TRBJ1-4, with a possible D match to TRBD1 (6 bases). Sequenced material: peripheral blood, taken on day 0 of AZD1222 vaccination. The CDR3 here is CASSYGQNGWEKLFF. DNA for the CDR3: TGTGCCAGCAGTTACGGACAGAATGGTTGGGAAAAACTGTTTTTT.